This T cell receptor (beta chain) was identified in a study of T-cell reconstitution after alpha-beta-depleted transplantation in children. General study findings and limits: Some patients owed their high day-60 TCRbeta diversity to surviving recipient T cells and thymic progenitors. One year after transplant, T-cell counts and diversity came mostly from newly produced T cells. About two months after transplant, alpha-beta T cells reportedly came from several hundred expanded graft clones.

Unique molecular identifiers were used in preparing the TCRbeta library. TCRdb reanalysed the PCR reads using MiXCR and keeps one entry per CDR3 protein. The sample comprises about 440,000 distinct CDR3 sequences, roughly 44% of which are singletons, and under 35% rests with the top ten. With regard to this clonotype: Its cognate antigen is unknown.

Germline CDR1 reads SNHLY; CDR2 reads FYNNEI. There are 14 residues in the CDR3. The junction had 7 bases not matched to a gene; V was cut back by 11 bases and J by 2 bases. This receptor was taken from a girl aged 2-10 years with aplastic anemia, due to receive a stem cell transplant. The chain links TRBV2 to TRBJ2-2; 8 bases are a match to TRBD2. The sequencing used PBMCs, collected before TCRalphabeta/CD19-depleted stem cell transplant. CDR3 coding DNA: TGTGCCTCGGCCACTAGCGGAAACACCGGGGAGCTGTTTTTT. This encodes CASATSGNTGELFF.